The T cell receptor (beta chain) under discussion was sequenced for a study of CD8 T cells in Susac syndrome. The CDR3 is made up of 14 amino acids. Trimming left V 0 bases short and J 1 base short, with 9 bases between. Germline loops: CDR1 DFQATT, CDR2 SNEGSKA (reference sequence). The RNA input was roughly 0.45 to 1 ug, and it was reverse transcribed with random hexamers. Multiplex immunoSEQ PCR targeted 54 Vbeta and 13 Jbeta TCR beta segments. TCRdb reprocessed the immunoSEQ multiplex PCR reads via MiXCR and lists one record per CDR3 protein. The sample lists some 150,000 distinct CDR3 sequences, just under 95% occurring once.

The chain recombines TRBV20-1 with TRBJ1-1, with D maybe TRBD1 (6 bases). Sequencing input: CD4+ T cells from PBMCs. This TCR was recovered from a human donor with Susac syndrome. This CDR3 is CSARDQGGNTEAFF. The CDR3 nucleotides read TGCAGTGCTAGAGATCAAGGGGGGAACACTGAAGCTTTCTTT.